This T cell receptor beta chain was identified during a study of blood T cell repertoires in COVID-19. Study background: Acute-phase and convalescent COVID-19 samples originated in the United States, Italy and Spain. PBMCs, B-cell-depleted T cells, or T cells were the source of the cDNA or gDNA that made up the material.

TCRdb's copy holds only in-frame clones and misses some; the assay was immunoSEQ multiplex PCR. The table shows some 360,000 clones, with about 89% occurring only once. V gave up 2 bases and J gave up 5 bases, with 7 bases separating them. This CDR3 has 12 amino acids. Germline CDR1 is SGHTA and CDR2 is FQGTGA. This clonotype originated in an older woman with COVID-19, enrolled during active disease. Sequencing was performed on peripheral blood. The rearrangement links TRBV7-3 to TRBJ2-7, with D tentatively TRBD2 (6 bases). CDR3 bases: TGTGCCAGCAGCTTAGGAGGGGACGAGCAGTACTTC. It yields the protein CASSLGGDEQYF.